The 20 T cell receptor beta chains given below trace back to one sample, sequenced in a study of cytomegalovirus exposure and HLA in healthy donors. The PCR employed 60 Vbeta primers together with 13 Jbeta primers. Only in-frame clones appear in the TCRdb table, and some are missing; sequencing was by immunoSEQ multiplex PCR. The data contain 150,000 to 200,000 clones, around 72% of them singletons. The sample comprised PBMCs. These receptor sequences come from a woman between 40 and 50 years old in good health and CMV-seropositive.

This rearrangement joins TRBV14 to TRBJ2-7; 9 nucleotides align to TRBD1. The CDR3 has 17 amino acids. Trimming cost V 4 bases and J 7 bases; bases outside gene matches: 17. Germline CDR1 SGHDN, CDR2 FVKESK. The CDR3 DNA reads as TGTGCCAGCAGCCTTAAGGATCGGGACAGGGCCTTTGAAGAGCAGTACTTC. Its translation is CASSLKDRDRAFEEQYF. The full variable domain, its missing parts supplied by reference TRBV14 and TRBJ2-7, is EAGVTQFPSHSVIEKGQTVTLRCDPISGHDNLYWYRRVMGKEIKFLLHFVKESKQDESGMPNNRFLAERTGGTYSTLKVQPAELEDSGVYFCASSLKDRDRAFEEQYFGPGTRLTVT.

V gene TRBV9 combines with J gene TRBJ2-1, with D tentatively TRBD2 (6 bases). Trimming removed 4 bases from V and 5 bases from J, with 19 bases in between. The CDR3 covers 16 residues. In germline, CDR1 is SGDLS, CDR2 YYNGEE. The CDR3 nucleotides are TGTGCCAGCAGCACCCGGGGGACCCTCAACAACAATGAGCAGTTCTTC. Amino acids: CASSTRGTLNNNEQFF.

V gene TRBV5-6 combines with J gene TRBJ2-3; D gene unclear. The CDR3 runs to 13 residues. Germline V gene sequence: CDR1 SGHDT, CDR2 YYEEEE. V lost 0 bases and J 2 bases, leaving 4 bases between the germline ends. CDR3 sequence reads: CASSLAVTDTQYF. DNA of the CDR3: TGTGCCAGCAGCTTGGCTGTCACAGATACGCAGTATTTT. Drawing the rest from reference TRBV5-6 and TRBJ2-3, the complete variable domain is DAGVTQSPTHLIKTRGQQVTLRCSPKSGHDTVSWYQQALGQGPQFIFQYYEEEERQRGNFPDRFSGHQFPNYSSELNVNALLLGDSALYLCASSLAVTDTQYFGPGTRLTVL.

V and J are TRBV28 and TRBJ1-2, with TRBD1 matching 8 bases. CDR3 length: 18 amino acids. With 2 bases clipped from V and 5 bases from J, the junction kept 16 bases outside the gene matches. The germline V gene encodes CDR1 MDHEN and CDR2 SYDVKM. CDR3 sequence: CASSLPPAGGTGSYGYTF. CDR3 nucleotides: TGTGCCAGCAGTTTACCCCCGGCAGGGGGCACAGGATCGTATGGCTACACCTTC.

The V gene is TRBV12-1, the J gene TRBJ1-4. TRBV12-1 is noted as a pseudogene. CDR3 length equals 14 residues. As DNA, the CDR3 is TGTGCCAGGAGGCGAGGTTCTACTAATGAAAAACTGTTTTTT. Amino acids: CARRRGSTNEKLFF.

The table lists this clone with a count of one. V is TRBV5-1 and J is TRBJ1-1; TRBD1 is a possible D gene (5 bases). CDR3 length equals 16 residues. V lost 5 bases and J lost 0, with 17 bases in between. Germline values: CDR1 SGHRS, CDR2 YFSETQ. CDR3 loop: CASRPGHNSMNTEAFF. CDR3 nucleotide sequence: TGCGCCAGCAGACCCGGACACAACAGCATGAACACTGAAGCTTTCTTT.

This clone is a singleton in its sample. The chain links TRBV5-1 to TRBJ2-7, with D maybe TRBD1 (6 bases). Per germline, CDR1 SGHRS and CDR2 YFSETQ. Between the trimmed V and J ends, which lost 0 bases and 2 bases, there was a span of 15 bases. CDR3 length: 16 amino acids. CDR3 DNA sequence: TGCGCCAGCAGCTTGGCAGCGCAGGGGCGTACCTACGAGCAGTACTTC. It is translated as CASSLAAQGRTYEQYF.

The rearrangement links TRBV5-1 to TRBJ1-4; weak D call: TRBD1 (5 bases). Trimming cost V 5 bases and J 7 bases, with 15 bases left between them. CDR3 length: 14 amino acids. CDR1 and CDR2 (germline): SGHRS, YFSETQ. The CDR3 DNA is TGCGCCAGCAGAAATAGTCCGGGGGGTGAAAAACTGTTTTTT. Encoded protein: CASRNSPGGEKLFF.

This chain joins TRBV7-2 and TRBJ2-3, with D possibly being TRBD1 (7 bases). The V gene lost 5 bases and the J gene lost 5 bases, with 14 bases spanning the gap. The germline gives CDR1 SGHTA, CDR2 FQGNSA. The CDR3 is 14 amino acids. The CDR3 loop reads CASSPRQGGDTQYF. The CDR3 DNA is TGTGCCAGCAGCCCCCGACAGGGAGGAGATACGCAGTATTTT.

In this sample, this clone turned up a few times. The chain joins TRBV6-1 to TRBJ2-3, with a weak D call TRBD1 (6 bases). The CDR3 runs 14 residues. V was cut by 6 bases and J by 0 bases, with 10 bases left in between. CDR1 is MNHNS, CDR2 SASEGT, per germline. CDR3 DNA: TGTGCCAGCAGGACGGGACACAGCACAGATACGCAGTATTTT. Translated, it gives CASRTGHSTDTQYF.

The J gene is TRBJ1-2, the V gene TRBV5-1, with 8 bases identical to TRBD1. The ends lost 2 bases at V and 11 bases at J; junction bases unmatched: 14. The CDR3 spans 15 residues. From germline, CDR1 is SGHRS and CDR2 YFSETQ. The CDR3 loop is CASSFSPGGPAAYTF. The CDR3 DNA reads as TGCGCCAGCAGCTTCTCCCCAGGGGGCCCGGCGGCGTACACCTTC.

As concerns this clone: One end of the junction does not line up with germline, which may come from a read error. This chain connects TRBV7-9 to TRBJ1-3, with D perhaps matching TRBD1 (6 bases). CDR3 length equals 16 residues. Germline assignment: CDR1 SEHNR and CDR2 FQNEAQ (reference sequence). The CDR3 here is CSSSSQGPLSGNTIYF. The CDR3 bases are TGTTCCAGCAGCTCCCAGGGGCCGCTTTCTGGAAACACCATATATTTT.

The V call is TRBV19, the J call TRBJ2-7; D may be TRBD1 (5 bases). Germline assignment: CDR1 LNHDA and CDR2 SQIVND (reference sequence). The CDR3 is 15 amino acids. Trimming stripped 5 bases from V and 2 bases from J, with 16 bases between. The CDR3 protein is CASSLGQGRAYEQYF. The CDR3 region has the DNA TGTGCCAGTAGTCTCGGTCAGGGTCGGGCCTACGAGCAGTACTTC.

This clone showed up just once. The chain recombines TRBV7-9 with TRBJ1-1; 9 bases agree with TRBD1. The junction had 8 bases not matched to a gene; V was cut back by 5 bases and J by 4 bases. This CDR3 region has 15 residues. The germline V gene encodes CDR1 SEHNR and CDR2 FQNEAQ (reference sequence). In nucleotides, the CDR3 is TGTGCCAGCAGCCCAAGTGGGACAGGGACCACTGAAGCTTTCTTT. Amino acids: CASSPSGTGTTEAFF.

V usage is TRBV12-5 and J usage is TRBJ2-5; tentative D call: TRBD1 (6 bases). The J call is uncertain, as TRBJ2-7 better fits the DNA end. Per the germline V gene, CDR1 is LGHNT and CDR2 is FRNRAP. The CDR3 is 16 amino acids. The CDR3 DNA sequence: TGTGCTAGTGGGCACCCCCCGGTGGGGGCAACCTACGAGCAGTACTTC. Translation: CASGHPPVGATYEQYF.

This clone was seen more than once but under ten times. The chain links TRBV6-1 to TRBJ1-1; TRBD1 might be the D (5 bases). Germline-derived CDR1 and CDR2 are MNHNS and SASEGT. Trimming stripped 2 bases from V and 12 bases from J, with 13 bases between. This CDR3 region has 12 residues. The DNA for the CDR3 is TGTGCCAGCAGTGAAATTTCCAGGGTTCCTTTCTTT. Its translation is CASSEISRVPFF.

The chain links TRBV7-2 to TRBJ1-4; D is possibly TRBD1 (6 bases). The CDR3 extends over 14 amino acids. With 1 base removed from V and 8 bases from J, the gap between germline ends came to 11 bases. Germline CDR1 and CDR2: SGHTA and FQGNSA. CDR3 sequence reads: CASSLDTGNEKLFF. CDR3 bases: TGTGCCAGCAGCTTAGATACAGGGAACGAAAAACTGTTTTTT.

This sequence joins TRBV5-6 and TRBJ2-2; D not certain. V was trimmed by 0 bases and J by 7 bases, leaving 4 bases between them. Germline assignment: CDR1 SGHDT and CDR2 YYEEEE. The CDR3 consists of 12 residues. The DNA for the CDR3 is TGTGCCAGCAGCTTGGACGGCGGGGAGCTGTTTTTT. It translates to CASSLDGGELFF.

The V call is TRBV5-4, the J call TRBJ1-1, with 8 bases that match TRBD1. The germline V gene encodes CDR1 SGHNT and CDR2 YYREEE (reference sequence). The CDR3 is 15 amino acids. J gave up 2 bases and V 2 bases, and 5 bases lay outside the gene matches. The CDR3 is CASSLNRGINTEAFF. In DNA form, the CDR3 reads TGTGCCAGCAGCTTAAACAGGGGGATAAACACTGAAGCTTTCTTT.

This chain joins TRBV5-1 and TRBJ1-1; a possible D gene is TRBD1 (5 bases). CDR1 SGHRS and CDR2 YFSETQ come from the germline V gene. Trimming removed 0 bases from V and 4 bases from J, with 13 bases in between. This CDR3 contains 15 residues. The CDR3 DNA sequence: TGCGCCAGCAGCTTGGGGTATGGGGGGAGCACTGAAGCTTTCTTT. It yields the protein CASSLGYGGSTEAFF. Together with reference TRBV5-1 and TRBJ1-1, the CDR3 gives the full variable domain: KAGVTQTPRYLIKTRGQQVTLSCSPISGHRSVSWYQQTPGQGLQFLFEYFSETQRNKGNFPGRFSGRQFSNSRSEMNVSTLELGDSALYLCASSLGYGGSTEAFFGQGTRLTVV.